This T cell receptor (beta chain) was obtained from a study of shared T cell receptors in the human thymus. V shed 5 bases and J shed 4 bases, with 17 bases lying between them. CDR3 length equals 15 residues. From germline, CDR1 is SEHNR and CDR2 FQNEAQ (reference sequence). Here immunoSEQ multiplex PCR was the method, and the copy in TCRdb shows in-frame clones only, minus some. The repertoire holds approximately 760,000 clones, with 70% to 90% as singletons. Another study also made use of these data, one on human thymus T cells.

The source material was thymocytes. The receptor was isolated from a girl under three years old with a congenital heart defect. This chain joins TRBV7-9 and TRBJ1-2; tentative D call: TRBD1 (6 bases). This CDR3 reads CASSPSAAGAYGYTF. As DNA, the CDR3 is TGTGCCAGCAGCCCAAGCGCGGCAGGGGCCTATGGCTACACCTTC.